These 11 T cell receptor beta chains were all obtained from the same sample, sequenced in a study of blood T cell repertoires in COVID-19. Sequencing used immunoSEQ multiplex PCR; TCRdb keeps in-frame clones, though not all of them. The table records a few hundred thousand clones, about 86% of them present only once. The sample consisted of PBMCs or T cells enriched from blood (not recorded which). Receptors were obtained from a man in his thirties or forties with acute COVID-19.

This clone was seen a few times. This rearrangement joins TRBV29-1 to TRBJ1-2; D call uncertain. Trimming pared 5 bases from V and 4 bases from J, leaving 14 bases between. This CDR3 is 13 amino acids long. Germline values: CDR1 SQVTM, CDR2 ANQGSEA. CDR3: CSVPTQLVYGYTF. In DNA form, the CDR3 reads TGCAGCGTTCCGACACAGCTCGTCTATGGCTACACCTTC.

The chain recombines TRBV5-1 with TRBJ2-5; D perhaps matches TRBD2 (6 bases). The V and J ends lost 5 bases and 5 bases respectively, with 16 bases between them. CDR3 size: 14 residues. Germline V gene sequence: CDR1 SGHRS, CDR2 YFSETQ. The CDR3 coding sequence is TGCGCCAGCAGGGGGGGAACAGGTGCCGAGACCCAGTACTTC. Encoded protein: CASRGGTGAETQYF.

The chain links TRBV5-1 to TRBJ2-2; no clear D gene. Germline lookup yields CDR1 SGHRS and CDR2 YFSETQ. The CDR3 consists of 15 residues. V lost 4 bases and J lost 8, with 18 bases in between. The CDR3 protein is CASSLRGDLVGELFF. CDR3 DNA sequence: TGCGCCAGCAGCCTGAGAGGAGACTTAGTAGGGGAGCTGTTTTTT.

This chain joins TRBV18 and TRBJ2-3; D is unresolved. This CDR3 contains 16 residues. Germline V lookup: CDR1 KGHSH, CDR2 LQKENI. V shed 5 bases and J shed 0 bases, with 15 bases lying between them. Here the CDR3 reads CASSATELTSTDTQYF. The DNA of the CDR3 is TGTGCCAGCTCAGCCACAGAACTCACTAGCACAGATACGCAGTATTTT.

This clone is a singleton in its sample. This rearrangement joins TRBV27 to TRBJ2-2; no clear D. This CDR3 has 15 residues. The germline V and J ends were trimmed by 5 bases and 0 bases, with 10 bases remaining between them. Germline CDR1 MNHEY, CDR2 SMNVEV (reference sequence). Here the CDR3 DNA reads TGTGCCAGCAGTCCTACGCCCTCGAACACCGGGGAGCTGTTTTTT. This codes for CASSPTPSNTGELFF.

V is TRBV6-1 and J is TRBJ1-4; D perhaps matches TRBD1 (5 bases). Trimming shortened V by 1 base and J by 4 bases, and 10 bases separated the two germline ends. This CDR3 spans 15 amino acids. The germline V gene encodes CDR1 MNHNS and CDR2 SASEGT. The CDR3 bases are TGTGCCAGCAGTGAAGATCCGGGACTTAATGAAAAACTGTTTTTT. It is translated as CASSEDPGLNEKLFF.

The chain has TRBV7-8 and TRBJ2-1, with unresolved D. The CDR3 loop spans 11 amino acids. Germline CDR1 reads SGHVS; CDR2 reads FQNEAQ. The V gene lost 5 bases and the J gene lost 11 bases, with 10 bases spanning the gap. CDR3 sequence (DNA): TGTGCCAGCAGCCCCTATGGGCAGCAGTTCTTC. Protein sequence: CASSPYGQQFF.

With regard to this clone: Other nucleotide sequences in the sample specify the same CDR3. The CDR3 DNA is TGCGCCAGCAGCTTGGCAGGGCAAGGTAATTCACCCCTCCACTTT. It translates to CASSLAGQGNSPLHF. The chain has TRBV5-1 and TRBJ1-6; TRBD1 is a possible D gene (5 bases). The CDR3 runs to 15 residues. V was cut by 0 bases and J by 6 bases, with 10 bases left in between. Germline CDR1 SGHRS, CDR2 YFSETQ.

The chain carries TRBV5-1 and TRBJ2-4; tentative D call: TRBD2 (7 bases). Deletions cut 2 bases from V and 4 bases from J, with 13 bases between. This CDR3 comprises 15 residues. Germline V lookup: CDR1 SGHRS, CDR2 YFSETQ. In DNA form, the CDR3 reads TGCGCCAGCAGCTTCCGGGGGGCGGAAAAAAACATTCAGTACTTC. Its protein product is CASSFRGAEKNIQYF.

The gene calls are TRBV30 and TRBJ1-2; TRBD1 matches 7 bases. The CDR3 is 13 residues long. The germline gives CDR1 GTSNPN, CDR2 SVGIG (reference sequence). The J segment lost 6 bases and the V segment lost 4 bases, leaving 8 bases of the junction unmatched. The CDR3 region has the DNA TGTGCCTGGATAAGGGACAGTGGAAATGGCTACACCTTC. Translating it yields CAWIRDSGNGYTF.

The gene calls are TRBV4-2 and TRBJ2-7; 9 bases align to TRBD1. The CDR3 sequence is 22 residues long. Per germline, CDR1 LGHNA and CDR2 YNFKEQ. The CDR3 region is CASTQRVSNWTQTGGRGYEQYV. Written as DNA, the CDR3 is TGTGCCAGCACCCAACGGGTATCTAATTGGACCCAAACAGGGGGCAGAGGGTACGAGCAGTACGTC.